The 26 T cell receptor beta chains below were found in one sample sequenced in a study of shared clonotypes between healthy human individuals. The protocol was immunoSEQ multiplex PCR, while the TCRdb copy is restricted to in-frame clones and leaves out a portion. This sample has about 2.4 million clones, with over 85% found just once. Input material: naive CD4+ T cells sorted from blood. Documented subset: CD45RA+ positively selected. These receptors came from a man younger than 35 in good health.

V usage is TRBV7-2 and J usage is TRBJ2-7; D unclear. The CDR3 contains 15 residues. Trimming pared 5 bases from V and 6 bases from J, leaving 20 bases between. Germline V CDR1 and CDR2: SGHTA, FQGNSA. The CDR3 bases are TGTGCCAGCAGCGCCCAACCCGGAATAGCCGGCGAGCAGTACTTC. It is translated as CASSAQPGIAGEQYF.

The genes are TRBV4-1 and TRBJ2-1; either TRBD1 or TRBD2 may fit D (5 bases each). From germline, CDR1 is MGHRA and CDR2 YSYEKL. This CDR3 region has 13 residues. Trimming took 4 bases from V and 7 from J, leaving 11 bases between them. In DNA form, the CDR3 reads TGCGCCAGCAGCCTGGGGGTGGAGAATGAGCAGTTCTTC. It yields the protein CASSLGVENEQFF.

The chain couples TRBV6-1 to TRBJ1-6; D is unresolved. Between the trimmed V and J ends, which lost 2 bases and 0 bases, there was a span of 2 bases. The V gene's germline CDR1 is MNHNS and CDR2 SASEGT. CDR3 length: 14 amino acids. CDR3 sequence: CASSENSYNSPLHF. In nucleotides, the CDR3 is TGTGCCAGCAGTGAAAACTCCTATAATTCACCCCTCCACTTT.

This clone was observed a few times. This sequence joins TRBV2 and TRBJ2-7, with 9 bases matching TRBD2. The CDR3 runs 12 residues. V lost 7 bases to trimming and J lost 7 bases; unmatched junction nucleotides: 5. Per the germline V gene, CDR1 is SNHLY and CDR2 is FYNNEI. CDR3 sequence (DNA): TGTGCCAGCAATTTAGCGGGGGCGGAGCAGTACTTC. Amino acid sequence: CASNLAGAEQYF. The whole variable domain, remainder taken from reference TRBV2 and TRBJ2-7, is EPEVTQTPSHQVTQMGQEVILRCVPISNHLYFYWYRQILGQKVEFLVSFYNNEISEKSEIFDDQFSVERPDGSNFTLKIRSTKLEDSAMYFCASNLAGAEQYFGPGTRLTVT.

This chain connects TRBV6-5 to TRBJ2-7, with TRBD2 identical over 12 bases. Unmatched junction bases numbered 7, after V lost 6 bases and J lost 13 bases. The CDR3 is made up of 12 amino acids. Germline CDR1 is MNHEY and CDR2 is SVGAGI. The CDR3: CASRETSGRVYF. In nucleotides, the CDR3 is TGTGCCAGCAGAGAGACTAGCGGGAGAGTCTACTTC.

The genes are TRBV15 and TRBJ2-2, with D possibly TRBD1 on 5 matching bases. V was cut by 1 base and J by 5 bases, with 11 bases left in between. Germline V CDR1 and CDR2: LNHNV, YYDKDF (reference sequence). This CDR3 comprises 15 residues. CDR3 sequence (DNA): TGTGCCACCAGCAGAGGCAGGGCTCTGACCGGGGAGCTGTTTTTT. This gives the protein CATSRGRALTGELFF.

This clone was found once. The chain recombines TRBV5-1 with TRBJ2-1, with a weak D call TRBD1 (5 bases). Trimming stripped 4 bases from V and 4 bases from J, with 12 bases between. CDR1 is SGHRS, CDR2 YFSETQ, per germline. The CDR3 extends over 14 amino acids. The CDR3 is CASSKLDSYNEQFF. CDR3 DNA: TGCGCCAGCAGCAAACTTGACAGTTACAATGAGCAGTTCTTC.

This clone was detected once. The gene calls are TRBV7-2 and TRBJ1-1, with 7 bases aligning to TRBD1. With V trimmed by 3 bases and J by 4 bases, 5 bases remained unmatched. The V gene's germline CDR1 is SGHTA and CDR2 FQGNSA. The CDR3 covers 14 residues. The CDR3 region is CASSFDRVFTEAFF. As DNA, the CDR3 is TGTGCCAGCAGCTTCGACAGGGTTTTCACTGAAGCTTTCTTT.

This chain links TRBV7-9 with TRBJ2-7, with D uncertain. Trimming left V 3 bases short and J 4 bases short, with 19 bases between. CDR3 length: 16 residues. Germline V lookup: CDR1 SEHNR, CDR2 FQNEAQ (reference sequence). For the CDR3, the DNA is TGTGCCAGCAGCTTGTCGGCTCAGGCACCACCTTACGAGCAGTACTTC. Amino acids: CASSLSAQAPPYEQYF.

This clone was seen a single time. The chain has TRBV19 and TRBJ1-6; D may be TRBD1 (5 bases). The CDR3 totals 16 residues. Germline V gene lookup returns CDR1 LNHDA and CDR2 SQIVND (reference sequence). V shed 3 bases and J shed 9 bases, with 18 bases lying between them. CDR3 amino acids: CASSISAAGGTSPLHF. CDR3 in DNA: TGTGCCAGTAGTATCTCAGCAGCCGGGGGGACTTCACCCCTCCACTTT.

This clone was seen just once. The chain combines TRBV21-1 with TRBJ2-7; TRBD2 is the table's D call, not checked against the DNA. TRBV21-1 is a documented pseudogene. This CDR3 is 16 amino acids long. The CDR3 loop is CASSDLGTSGPYEQYF. The CDR3 DNA reads as TGTGCCAGCAGCGACCTGGGGACTAGCGGACCCTACGAGCAGTACTTC.

V gene TRBV5-4 combines with J gene TRBJ2-5, with TRBD2 identical over 9 bases. The J call is doubtful: the DNA matches TRBJ2-7 better. CDR3 size: 16 residues. CDR1 is SGHNT, CDR2 YYREEE, per germline (reference sequence). The CDR3 sequence is CASSHSGLAGSYEQYF. As DNA, the CDR3 is TGTGCCAGCAGTCATAGTGGGCTAGCGGGGAGCTACGAGCAGTACTTC.

The chain combines TRBV27 with TRBJ1-1; D not resolved. This CDR3 has 15 amino acids. CDR1 MNHEY and CDR2 SMNVEV come from the germline V gene (reference sequence). V was clipped by 3 bases and J by 2 bases, with 13 bases between them. CDR3 DNA sequence: TGTGCCAGCAGTTTTCTTCCCGGTTCTAACACTGAAGCTTTCTTT. This translates into CASSFLPGSNTEAFF.

The rearrangement uses TRBV27 and TRBJ1-4, with D perhaps TRBD1 (6 bases). This CDR3 region has 12 residues. V was cut by 6 bases and J by 12 bases, with 14 bases left in between. Germline CDR1 and CDR2: MNHEY and SMNVEV (reference sequence). DNA of the CDR3: TGTGCCAGCAGCCCAAACCGACAGGAACTGTTTTTT. Translation gives CASSPNRQELFF.

J is TRBJ2-1 and V is TRBV6-1; TRBD2 agrees at 12 bases. The CDR3 is 19 residues long. The J segment lost 1 base and the V segment lost 0 bases, leaving 7 bases of the junction unmatched. The germline CDR1 and CDR2 sequences are MNHNS and SASEGT. CDR3 in DNA: TGTGCCAGCAGTGAAGCCTGGACTAGCGGGACCGGTTCCTACAATGAGCAGTTCTTC. It translates to CASSEAWTSGTGSYNEQFF.

J is TRBJ1-5 and V is TRBV19; 7 bases are a match to TRBD1. V lost 4 bases, J lost 1 base, and 4 bases stayed unmatched. CDR1 is LNHDA, CDR2 SQIVND, per germline (reference sequence). This CDR3 spans 15 amino acids. The CDR3 here is CASSKTGLSNQPQHF. DNA for the CDR3: TGTGCCAGTAGTAAGACAGGGCTGAGCAATCAGCCCCAGCATTTT. The complete variable domain, with remaining parts taken from reference TRBV19 and TRBJ1-5, reads DGGITQSPKYLFRKEGQNVTLSCEQNLNHDAMYWYRQDPGQGLRLIYYSQIVNDFQKGDIAEGYSVSREKKESFPLTVTSAQKNPTAFYLCASSKTGLSNQPQHFGDGTRLSIL.

A remark on this clone: Other DNA sequences in this sample translate to the same CDR3. The V and J genes are TRBV7-2 and TRBJ2-3, with TRBD1 matching over 8 bases. V gave up 4 bases and J gave up 2 bases; unmatched junction bases: 8. The CDR3 sequence is 16 residues long. Germline CDR1 reads SGHTA; CDR2 reads FQGNSA. CDR3 nucleotide sequence: TGTGCCAGCAGCTCAGGACAGGGTGAATACACAGATACGCAGTATTTT. Translation: CASSSGQGEYTDTQYF.

The chain employs TRBV6-1 and TRBJ1-3; D is undetermined. V was cut by 2 bases and J by 9 bases, with 5 bases left in between. CDR1 is MNHNS, CDR2 SASEGT, per germline. The length of the CDR3 is 11 residues. The CDR3 loop is CASSEMRTIYF. The DNA for the CDR3 is TGTGCCAGCAGTGAAATGCGCACCATATATTTT.

This rearrangement joins TRBV5-4 to TRBJ2-7; a weak D match, TRBD1 (6 bases). Germline V gene lookup returns CDR1 SGHNT and CDR2 YYREEE (reference sequence). The CDR3 covers 15 residues. With 4 bases removed from V and 3 bases from J, the gap between germline ends came to 17 bases. CDR3 nucleotides: TGTGCCAGCAGCCAATCCGGGACACCAATCTACGAGCAGTACTTC. Translating gives CASSQSGTPIYEQYF.

The V and J genes are TRBV10-1 and TRBJ2-1, with TRBD2 matching 12 bases. V shed 3 bases, J shed 8 bases, and the junction held 5 bases outside the gene matches. This CDR3 spans 15 amino acids. Germline V lookup: CDR1 WNHNN, CDR2 SYGVQD (reference sequence). Here the CDR3 DNA reads TGCGCCAGCAGTGAACTAGCGGGGGGCAGGTATGAGCAGTTCTTC. Translation: CASSELAGGRYEQFF.

The chain employs TRBV5-4 and TRBJ2-3; D uncertain. Germline V gene data show CDR1 as SGHNT and CDR2 as YYREEE (reference sequence). The V gene lost 3 bases and the J gene lost 3 bases, with 11 bases spanning the gap. There are 14 residues in the CDR3. The CDR3 coding sequence is TGTGCCAGCAGCTCGGCCCTATCTACAGATACGCAGTATTTT. Protein product: CASSSALSTDTQYF.

The chain carries TRBV30 and TRBJ2-7; 12 nucleotides match TRBD1. The CDR3 sequence is 15 residues long. The V gene's germline CDR1 is GTSNPN and CDR2 SVGIG (reference sequence). Trimming at V came to 5 bases and at J to 0 bases, leaving 5 bases not matched to a gene. The CDR3 nucleotides read TGTGCCTGGGGGACAGGGGGCTTGAGCTCCTACGAGCAGTACTTC. The encoded protein is CAWGTGGLSSYEQYF. Together with reference TRBV30 and TRBJ2-7, the CDR3 gives the full variable domain: SQTIHQWPATLVQPVGSPLSLECTVEGTSNPNLYWYRQAAGRGLQLLFYSVGIGQISSEVPQNLSASRPQDRQFILSSKKLLLSDSGFYLCAWGTGGLSSYEQYFGPGTRLTVT.

As to this clone: Other DNA sequences within the sample encode an identical CDR3. The chain joins TRBV4-1 to TRBJ2-5, with 11 nucleotides matching TRBD2. V was clipped by 0 bases and J by 2 bases; unmatched bases: 2. This CDR3 is built from 16 residues. Germline V gives CDR1 MGHRA, CDR2 YSYEKL. The chain's CDR3 is CASSQDTSGGQETQYF. The CDR3 nucleotides read TGCGCCAGCAGCCAAGATACTAGCGGGGGACAAGAGACCCAGTACTTC.

CDR3 sequence (DNA): TGCGCCAGCAGCCAAGTTTCTAGGGCAAATGAGCAGTTCTTC. Its protein product is CASSQVSRANEQFF. The rearrangement joins TRBV4-1 to TRBJ2-1; no firm D call. The CDR3 is 14 residues long. From germline, CDR1 is MGHRA and CDR2 YSYEKL. With 1 base removed from V and 7 bases from J, the gap between germline ends came to 11 bases.

Details on this clone: Different DNA sequences within this sample yield the same CDR3. The V and J genes are TRBV7-2 and TRBJ2-5, with TRBD2 matching 10 bases. The CDR3 length is 15 residues. The trim removed 2 bases at V and 4 bases at J, leaving 4 bases unmatched. Germline V CDR1 and CDR2: SGHTA, FQGNSA. The CDR3 sequence is CASSLQAGGGETQYF. CDR3 coding DNA: TGTGCCAGCAGCTTACAAGCGGGAGGGGGAGAGACCCAGTACTTC.

V is TRBV9 and J is TRBJ2-1, with TRBD2 as a possible D gene (5 bases). This CDR3 has 17 residues. V lost 0 bases and J 6 bases, leaving 19 bases between the germline ends. Germline-derived CDR1 and CDR2 are SGDLS and YYNGEE. CDR3 loop: CASSVGWVQFGVNEQFF. Written as DNA, the CDR3 is TGTGCCAGCAGCGTAGGGTGGGTACAATTCGGGGTCAATGAGCAGTTCTTC. Full variable domain (remainder filled in from reference TRBV9 and TRBJ2-1): DSGVTQTPKHLITATGQRVTLRCSPRSGDLSVYWYQQSLDQGLQFLIQYYNGEERAKGNILERFSAQQFPDLHSELNLSSLELGDSALYFCASSVGWVQFGVNEQFFGPGTRLTVL.